This is a list of T cell receptor beta chains from one sample in a study of T cells in Graves' hyperthyroidism and ophthalmopathy. MiXCR, applied by TCRdb to the multiplex PCR reads, yields one record per CDR3 protein. The sample yields 250,000 to 400,000 distinct CDR3 sequences, roughly 13% seen once. Material: blood. These receptor sequences come from a woman between 40 and 50 years old with Graves' ophthalmopathy. The CDR3 runs from the conserved cysteine through the conserved F or W. D genes are given only for firm matches. Some rows mark clone size as missing; the rest say once, few, many or name a class of expanded clone.

clone_size j_call d_call v_call cdr3_aa cdr3_nt
- TRBJ2-5 TRBD2 TRBV6-1 CASTLLGTTGETQYF TGTGCCAGCACTCTCCTGGGGACTACTGGAGAGACCCAGTACTTC
many TRBJ2-1 TRBD1 TRBV3-1 CASSHFAPDRSRSSYNEQFF TGTGCCAGCAGCCACTTTGCCCCGGACAGGTCGAGGAGCTCCTACAATGAGCAGTTCTTC
many TRBJ2-1 - TRBV24-1 CATSVRAPDNEQFF TGTGCCACCAGTGTCCGGGCCCCAGACAATGAGCAGTTCTTC
many TRBJ2-7 TRBD2 TRBV6-5 CASSYLAGAFNEQYF TGTGCCAGCAGTTACTTAGCGGGAGCGTTTAACGAGCAGTACTTC
- TRBJ1-1 TRBD1 TRBV6-1 CASSQQGAGAFF TGTGCCAGCAGCCAACAGGGGGCTGGAGCTTTCTTT
- TRBJ1-3 - TRBV18 CASSYRPSSGNTIYF TGTGCCAGCTCCTACAGGCCGAGCTCTGGAAACACCATATATTTT
many TRBJ1-5 - TRBV28 CASGSGNQPQHF TGTGCCAGCGGTAGCGGCAATCAGCCCCAGCATTTT
many TRBJ1-1 TRBD1 TRBV20-1 CSARDRQGGAFF TGCAGTGCTAGAGATCGACAGGGGGGGGCTTTCTTT
once TRBJ2-6 - TRBV7-9 CASSLDRQASVLTF TGTGCCAGCAGCTTAGATCGTCAAGCCTCCGTCCTGACTTTC
many TRBJ2-5 - TRBV6-1 CASSQRRVETQYF TGTGCCAGCTCCCAGAGGCGCGTAGAGACCCAGTACTTC
- TRBJ2-7 - TRBV6-2/TRBV6-3 CASSPWRYEQYF TGTGCCAGCAGCCCGTGGAGATACGAGCAGTACTTC
- TRBJ1-2 - TRBV4-1 CASSQNVINYGYTF TGCGCCAGCAGCCAAAACGTTATCAACTATGGCTACACCTTC
few TRBJ1-4 - TRBV20-1 CSARDPYSNNEKLFF TGCAGTGCTAGAGATCCCTATTCCAACAATGAAAAACTGTTTTTT
- TRBJ1-4 TRBD1 TRBV28 CASRPNGQGGEKLFF TGTGCCAGCAGACCTAATGGACAGGGCGGTGAAAAACTGTTTTTT
many TRBJ2-7 - TRBV6-2/TRBV6-3 CASTPLGGSSYEQYF TGTGCCAGCACTCCTCTCGGGGGCAGCTCCTACGAGCAGTACTTC
many TRBJ2-3 - TRBV2 CASRKDSSRNTQYF TGTGCCAGCAGGAAGGACAGTTCGAGGAATACGCAGTATTTT
many TRBJ1-2 - TRBV19 CASSVRWQDNYGYTF TGTGCCAGTAGTGTACGATGGCAGGACAACTATGGCTACACCTTC
- TRBJ1-6 - TRBV4-1 CASSQHRESPLHF TGCGCCAGCAGCCAGCACAGGGAATCACCCCTCCACTTT
- TRBJ2-7 - TRBV7-8 CASSSRIVYEQYF TGTGCCAGCAGCTCCCGCATTGTCTACGAGCAGTACTTC
few TRBJ2-3 - TRBV29-1 CSVVPRTDATDTQYF TGCAGCGTCGTCCCTCGGACAGATGCCACAGATACGCAGTATTTT
- TRBJ2-2 - TRBV5-5 CASSLSGINTGELFF TGTGCCAGCAGCTTGAGTGGGATCAACACCGGGGAGCTGTTTTTT
few TRBJ2-2 - TRBV10-2 CASTEGLILTGELFF TGCGCCAGCACGGAGGGCCTGATACTCACCGGGGAGCTGTTTTTT
few TRBJ2-7 TRBD2 TRBV18 CASSQTLAGADEQYF TGTGCCAGCTCACAGACTCTAGCGGGAGCGGACGAGCAGTACTTC
- TRBJ2-3 TRBD2 TRBV5-1 CASSSTGGGTDTQYF TGCGCCAGCAGCTCGACGGGGGGGGGCACAGATACGCAGTATTTT
many TRBJ2-2 - TRBV9 CASSVPSQATGELFF TGTGCCAGCAGCGTCCCTTCTCAGGCCACCGGGGAGCTGTTTTTT
many TRBJ1-5 TRBD1 TRBV19 CASSTTGTGGNSNQPQHF TGTGCCAGTAGTACTACCGGGACAGGGGGGAATAGCAATCAGCCCCAGCATTTT
few TRBJ1-2 - TRBV7-9 CASADTNYGYTF TGTGCCAGCGCGGACACGAACTATGGCTACACCTTC
- TRBJ1-6 - TRBV7-9 CASSFDNSYNSPLHF TGTGCCAGCAGCTTCGACAACTCCTATAATTCACCCCTCCACTTT
few TRBJ2-5 TRBD1 TRBV20-1 CSARGQGAWDRETQYF TGCAGTGCTAGAGGACAGGGGGCGTGGGATCGTGAGACCCAGTACTTC
- TRBJ1-1 - TRBV11-3 CASSFAVSTEAFF TGTGCCAGCAGCTTCGCGGTTTCCACTGAAGCTTTCTTT
- TRBJ2-2 - TRBV4-1 CASSPRPPANTGELFF TGCGCCAGCAGCCCACGACCACCCGCGAACACCGGGGAGCTGTTTTTT
many TRBJ2-3 TRBD1 TRBV2 CASGQGESGTQYF TGTGCCAGCGGCCAGGGGGAAAGTGGTACGCAGTATTTT
many TRBJ2-2 - TRBV6-6 CASSYDHRALTGELFF TGTGCCAGCAGTTACGACCACAGGGCTCTCACCGGGGAGCTGTTTTTT
few TRBJ1-4 - TRBV7-9 CASSLFGQHATNEKLFF TGTGCCAGCAGCCTCTTCGGACAGCATGCAACTAATGAAAAACTGTTTTTT
many TRBJ2-3 - TRBV12-3/TRBV12-4 CASSPGRRYTDTQYF TGTGCCAGCAGCCCCGGTAGGAGGTACACAGATACGCAGTATTTT
many TRBJ1-1 - TRBV11-2 CASSLDRGRQAFF TGTGCCAGCAGCTTAGATCGGGGCAGACAAGCTTTCTTT
many TRBJ1-5 - TRBV7-8 CASSLASGYQPQHF TGTGCCAGCAGCTTAGCGTCAGGGTATCAGCCCCAGCATTTT
- TRBJ2-3 TRBD1 TRBV10-3 CATAQGAHQDTQYF TGTGCCACGGCACAGGGGGCGCATCAAGATACGCAGTATTTT
few TRBJ1-1 TRBD1 TRBV6-1 CASSARTGGFTEAFF TGTGCCAGCAGTGCCAGGACAGGGGGCTTCACTGAAGCTTTCTTT
- TRBJ2-6 TRBD1 TRBV5-1 CASSFDRVNVLTF TGCGCCAGCAGCTTCGACAGGGTCAACGTCCTGACTTTC
few TRBJ2-5 - TRBV5-1 CASSSDDAQETQYF TGCGCCAGCAGCTCCGACGACGCCCAAGAGACCCAGTACTTC
- TRBJ2-3 TRBD2 TRBV13 CASSSARSGSPTDTQYF TGTGCCAGCAGCTCCGCCCGGAGCGGGAGCCCCACAGATACGCAGTATTTT
few TRBJ2-1 - TRBV28 CASSLFSGNYNEQFF TGTGCCAGCAGTTTATTCTCTGGGAACTACAATGAGCAGTTCTTC
few TRBJ2-1 - TRBV20-1 CSARDAGPSYNEQFF TGCAGTGCTAGAGATGCAGGGCCCTCCTACAATGAGCAGTTCTTC
many TRBJ1-1 - TRBV27 CASSPTHSSEAFF TGTGCCAGCAGTCCAACCCACAGTTCCGAAGCTTTCTTT
- TRBJ2-1 - TRBV5-1 CASSLVRGGNEQFF TGCGCCAGCAGCTTGGTGAGGGGGGGCAATGAGCAGTTCTTC
many TRBJ2-3 - TRBV28 CASSSIYTGRDTQYF TGTGCCAGCAGTTCTATTTACACAGGGAGAGATACGCAGTATTTT
many TRBJ2-3 TRBD2 TRBV10-3 CAISELAEFTDTQYF TGTGCCATCAGTGAGCTAGCGGAATTCACAGATACGCAGTATTTT
- TRBJ1-4 - TRBV4-1 CTSSRKMTGEKLFF TGCACCAGCAGCCGGAAAATGACAGGTGAAAAACTGTTTTTT